This T cell receptor beta chain was sequenced for a study of T cell responses to AZD1222 COVID-19 vaccine (dated by TCRdb to the early 2020s). In terms of the full investigation: TCR sequencing covered some 250 trial participants: 207 given two doses of AZD1222 and approximately 26 given two doses of MenACWY control vaccine. Trial participants were enrolled into age subgroups of 18-55, 56-69 and 70-plus years, which contained approximately 150, 28 and 58 TCR-sequenced participants, respectively. Summary of the overall study and its limitations: Conclusions about previously exposed vaccinees are limited, since just a handful of AZD1222 recipients were seropositive for SARS-CoV-2 at baseline. Because no day 14 peak-response samples were available, the repertoires could be characterized only after the peak T cell response. In the small 56-69-year group, the increase in depth fell short of significance, most likely because of low power. Participants were mostly white British and included more females than males, and it was suggested by the authors that clonal diversity may have been underestimated. Reportedly, almost half of the unique spike-specific TCRs recognized epitopes lying outside the regions that are mutated in the B.1.351 and B.1.1.7 variants. A significant rise in spike-specific TCR breadth and depth was observed after two AZD1222 doses relative to day 0 and relative to MenACWY recipients. CD4 TCRs associated with the vaccine covered the entire spike protein, and the dominant responses were in regions 160-218 and 743-854.

Concerning this clone: The target of this receptor is not known. Base qualities are not at hand, and no much larger clone is one base apart.

V is clipped by 8 bases and J by 3 bases, and the sequence between their germline boundaries is 14 bases long. Reading from cysteine to phenylalanine, the CDR3 counts 14 amino acids. Kept here is only the CDR3 DNA, which spans 42 bases and is read in frame from base 1. CDR1 and CDR2 (ENHRY, SYGVKD) derive from the germline V gene. The CDR3 regions of human TCRbeta chains were subjected to immunosequencing. In the paper's pipeline: TCRs in the repertoires were compared against a reference library of SARS-CoV-2-specific TCRs that had been generated with the MIRA antigen-specificity platform. Breadth meant the fraction of unique TCRs that were SARS-CoV-2-associated, whereas depth meant the fraction of total T cells that were SARS-CoV-2-associated. Using the MIRA data, each spike-specific TCR was mapped to the spike region that the TCR reacts to and placed in a CD4 or CD8 class. Log10-transformed breadth and depth values were compared by one-way ANOVA with Sidak's multiple comparisons tests. TCRdb's version of the immuneACCESS table is confined to in-frame rearrangements and falls short of the full clone set. An unresolved V gene accounts for under half of the shortfall where checked; the remainder is of unknown origin. V, J and clone size derive from that table, while D and trimming were established from the DNA sequence. Present in this sample are 150,000 or so clones, about 90% of which were seen just once. Roughly 5.8% of the sample lies in the top ten.

What this sample's time point label stands for: baseline before first vaccination. The sample's treatment or condition label is to be understood as: meningococcal conjugate vaccine given as trial control. The vaccinee samples were drawn from two UK trials, COV001 and COV002, one of which was a single-blind randomized controlled phase 2/3 trial testing AZD1222 (ChAdOx1 nCoV-19) in healthy adults. Trial participant PBMC samples were collected at day 0 and day 28 after the second dose for TCRbeta chain sequencing. The receptor's source is an adult in good health. The chain is assembled from TRBV10-3 and TRBJ1-5; possibly the D gene is TRBD1, per 6 matching bases. The source material was peripheral blood, sampled on day 0 of MenACWY control vaccination. The bases read TGTGCCATCGCCAGTGGGGACACCAATCAGCCCCAGCATTTT. Translation gives CAIASGDTNQPQHF.